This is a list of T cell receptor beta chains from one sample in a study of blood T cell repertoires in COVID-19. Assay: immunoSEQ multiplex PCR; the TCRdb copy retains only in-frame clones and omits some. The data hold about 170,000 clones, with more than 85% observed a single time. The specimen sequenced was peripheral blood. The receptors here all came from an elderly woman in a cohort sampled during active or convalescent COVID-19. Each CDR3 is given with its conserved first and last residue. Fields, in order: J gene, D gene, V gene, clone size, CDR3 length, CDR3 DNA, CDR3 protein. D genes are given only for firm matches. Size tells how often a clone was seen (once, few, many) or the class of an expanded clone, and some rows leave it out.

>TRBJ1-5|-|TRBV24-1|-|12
TGTGCCACCAGTGACCCCGGGGGGGCCCAGCATTTT
CATSDPGGAQHF
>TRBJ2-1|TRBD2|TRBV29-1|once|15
TGCAGCGTTGAAGACCCTAGCGGCTCCTACAATGAGCAGTTCTTC
CSVEDPSGSYNEQFF
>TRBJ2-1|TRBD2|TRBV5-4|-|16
TGTGCCAGCCGGACTAGCGGAGGACTTTCCGGGGATGAGCAGTTCTTC
CASRTSGGLSGDEQFF
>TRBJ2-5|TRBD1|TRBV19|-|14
TGTGCCAGTAGTATGGGCAGGGGGTTGGAGACCCAGTACTTC
CASSMGRGLETQYF
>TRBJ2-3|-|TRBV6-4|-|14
TGTGCCAGCACGGGTCCGGCTAGCACAGATACGCAGTATTTT
CASTGPASTDTQYF
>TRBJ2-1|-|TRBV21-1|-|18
TGTGCCAGCAGCAAAGTTATAACTAGCGGGAGAGCTGTTATGGAGCAGTTCTTC
CASSKVITSGRAVMEQFF
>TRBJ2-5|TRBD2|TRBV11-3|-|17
TGTGCCAGCAGCTCGCCTCAGACTAGCGGGGGAGAAGAGACCCAGTACTTC
CASSSPQTSGGEETQYF
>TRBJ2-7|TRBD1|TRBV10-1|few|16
TGCGCCAGCAGTGAGTCGAGGTGGGACAGCACCTACGAGCAGTACTTC
CASSESRWDSTYEQYF
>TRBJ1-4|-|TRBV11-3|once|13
TGTGCCAGCAGCTTAGTAGCCAGTGAAAAACTGTTTTTT
CASSLVASEKLFF
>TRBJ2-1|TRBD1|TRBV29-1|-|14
TGCAGCGTCCACCCACAGGGGGCGCGGGATGAGCAGTTCTTC
CSVHPQGARDEQFF
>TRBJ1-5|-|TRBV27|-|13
TGTGCCAGCAGCCGACGGGAGAATCAGCCCCAGCATTTT
CASSRRENQPQHF
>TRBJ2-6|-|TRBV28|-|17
TGTGCCAGCACCTACCTACAGGGGGGGACTGGGGCCAACGTCCTGACTTTC
CASTYLQGGTGANVLTF
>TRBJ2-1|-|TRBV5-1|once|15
TGCGCCAGCAGCTTGGACGGGAGTAGCTACAATGAGCAGTTCTTC
CASSLDGSSYNEQFF
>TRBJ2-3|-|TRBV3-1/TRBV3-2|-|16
TGTGCCAGCAGCCATCCCTGGGGCTTGTGCACAGATACGCAGTATTTT
CASSHPWGLCTDTQYF
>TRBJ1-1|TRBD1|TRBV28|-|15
TGTGCCAGCAGTTTGCCGGACAGGGGTCGAACTGAAGCTTTCTTT
CASSLPDRGRTEAFF
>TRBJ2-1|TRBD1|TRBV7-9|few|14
TGTGCCAGCAGTTACCAGGGGGTTAACTATGAGCAGTTCTTC
CASSYQGVNYEQFF
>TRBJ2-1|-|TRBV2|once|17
TGTGCCAGCATTGGGGGACTTGGGGTTCCCCTCAAGAATGAGCAGTTCTTC
CASIGGLGVPLKNEQFF
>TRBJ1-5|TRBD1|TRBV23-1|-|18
TGCGCCAGCGCGGCGACAGGGGGCCCCTCTTACGGCAATCAGCCCCAGCATTTT
CASAATGGPSYGNQPQHF
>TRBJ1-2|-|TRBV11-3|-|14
TGTGCCAGCAGCTTAGGTATTTCGGGTTATGGCTACACCTTC
CASSLGISGYGYTF
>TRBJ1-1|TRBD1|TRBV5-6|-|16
TGTGCCAGCAGCTACGAAAAGGGGGCTCTGAACACTGAAGCTTTCTTT
CASSYEKGALNTEAFF
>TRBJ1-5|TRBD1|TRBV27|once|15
TGTGCCAGCAGTTTTACAGGGGGCGGCAATCAGCCCCAGCATTTT
CASSFTGGGNQPQHF
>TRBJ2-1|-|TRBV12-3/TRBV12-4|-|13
TGTGCCAGCACCGTATTCCAGAACAATGAGCAGTTCTTC
CASTVFQNNEQFF
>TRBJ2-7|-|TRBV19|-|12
TGTGCCACAACAGGTGGCTTCTACGAGCAGTACTTC
CATTGGFYEQYF
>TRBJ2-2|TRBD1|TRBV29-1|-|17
TGCAGCGTTGATAGATCGGGGACAGGGGGAAGCACCGGGGAGCTGTTTTTT
CSVDRSGTGGSTGELFF
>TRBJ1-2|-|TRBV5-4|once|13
TGTGCCAGCAGCCCCAGGGGTGCCTATGGCTACACCTTC
CASSPRGAYGYTF
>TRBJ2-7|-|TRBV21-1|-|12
TGTGCCATCGGGAAGGGGGCCTACGAGCAGTACTTC
CAIGKGAYEQYF
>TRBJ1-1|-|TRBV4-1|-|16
TGCGCCAGCAGCCCCCGGGACCGGGGGGAGAGCACTGAAGCTTTCTTT
CASSPRDRGESTEAFF
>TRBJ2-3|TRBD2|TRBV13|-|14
TGTGCCAGCAGCTTAGCCGGGGGGGCCGGGGCGCAGTATTTT
CASSLAGGAGAQYF
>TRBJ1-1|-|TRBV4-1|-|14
TGCGCCAGCAGAGCTCCGGGACAGAACACTGAAGCTTTCTTT
CASRAPGQNTEAFF
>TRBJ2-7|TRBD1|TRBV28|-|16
TGTGCCAGCAGTTTTGCTGGACAGGCGACCCCCTACGAGCAGTACTTC
CASSFAGQATPYEQYF
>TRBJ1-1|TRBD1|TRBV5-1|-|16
TGCGCCAGCAGCAAGGGACAGGGAAGCATGAACACTGAAGCTTTCTTT
CASSKGQGSMNTEAFF
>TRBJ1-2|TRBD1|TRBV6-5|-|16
TGTGCCAGCAGTTACGATGGAGCTACAGGGGCAAGCAACTACACCTTC
CASSYDGATGASNYTF
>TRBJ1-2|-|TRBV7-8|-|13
TGTGCCAGCAGCGGACAGCCGAACTATGGCTACACCTTC
CASSGQPNYGYTF
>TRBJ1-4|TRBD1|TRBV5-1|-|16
TGCGCCAGCAGGACCGGGACAGGGCCCCTTAATGAAAAACTGTTTTTT
CASRTGTGPLNEKLFF
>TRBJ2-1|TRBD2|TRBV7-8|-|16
TGTGCCAGCAGTCCCGCCAGACTAGCGGGGGGAAGTGAGCAGTTCTTC
CASSPARLAGGSEQFF
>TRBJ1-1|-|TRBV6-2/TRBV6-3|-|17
TGTGCCAGCAGTTACTCGTTGGGGGGGTCCATGAACACTGAAGCTTTCTTT
CASSYSLGGSMNTEAFF
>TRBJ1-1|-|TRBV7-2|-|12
TGTGCCAGCAGCTTAGGCAGCACTGAAGCTTTCTTT
CASSLGSTEAFF
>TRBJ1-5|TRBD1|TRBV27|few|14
TGTGCCAGCAGTTCCCGACAGGGAAGGCAGCCCCAGCATTTT
CASSSRQGRQPQHF
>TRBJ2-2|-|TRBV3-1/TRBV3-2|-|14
TGTGCCAGCAGCCCCAGGCTTTACACCGGGGAGCTGTTTTTT
CASSPRLYTGELFF
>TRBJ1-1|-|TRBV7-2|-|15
TGTGCCAGCAGCTTAGCGCTGGGAGGGAACACTGAAGCTTTCTTT
CASSLALGGNTEAFF
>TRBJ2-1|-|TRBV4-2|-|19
TGTGCCAGCAGCCAAGGCCCTCTTCGGAGGGAGGTTGGTTGGAATGAGCAGTTCTTC
CASSQGPLRREVGWNEQFF
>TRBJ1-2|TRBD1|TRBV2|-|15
TGTGCCAGCAGTGGACCGGGACAGGGGCACTATGGCTACACCTTC
CASSGPGQGHYGYTF
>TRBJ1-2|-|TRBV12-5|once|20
TGTGCTAGTGGTTTGGTACGGGGGGCATCCGGGGCCGGTTTTAACTATGGCTACACCTTC
CASGLVRGASGAGFNYGYTF
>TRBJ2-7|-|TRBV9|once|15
TGTGCCAGCAGCGTAGCCCCACAGGCGTCCTACGAGCAGTACTTC
CASSVAPQASYEQYF
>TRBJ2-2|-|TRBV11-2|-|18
TGTGCCAGCAGCTTAGATTGGTTGGGCAGGGCTCGGCCCGGGGAGCTGTTTTTT
CASSLDWLGRARPGELFF
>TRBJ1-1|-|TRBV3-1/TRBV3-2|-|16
TGTGCCAGCAGCCAAGTTTCGCGGCGGATGAACACTGAAGCTTTCTTT
CASSQVSRRMNTEAFF
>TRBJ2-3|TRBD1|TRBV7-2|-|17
TGTGCCAGCAGCTGGATGGGACAGGGTCATGTCACAGATACGCAGTATTTT
CASSWMGQGHVTDTQYF
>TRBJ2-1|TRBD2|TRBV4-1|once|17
TGCGCCAGCAGCCAGAGACTAGCAATTACCTCCTACAATGAGCAGTTCTTC
CASSQRLAITSYNEQFF
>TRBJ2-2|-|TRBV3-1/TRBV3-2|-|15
TGTGCCAGCAGCCAGGGGACTCTGAACACCGGGGAGCTGTTTTTT
CASSQGTLNTGELFF
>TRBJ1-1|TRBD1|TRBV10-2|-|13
TGCGCCACCTGGGACAGGGGGCCCACTGAAGCTTTCTTT
CATWDRGPTEAFF
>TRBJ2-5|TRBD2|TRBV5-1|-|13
TGCGCCAGCAGCTTACCGGGGGGAGAGACCCAGTACTTC
CASSLPGGETQYF
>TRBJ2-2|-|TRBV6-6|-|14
TGTGCCAGCCCCCGAGGGATCGACACCGGGGAGCTGTTTTTT
CASPRGIDTGELFF